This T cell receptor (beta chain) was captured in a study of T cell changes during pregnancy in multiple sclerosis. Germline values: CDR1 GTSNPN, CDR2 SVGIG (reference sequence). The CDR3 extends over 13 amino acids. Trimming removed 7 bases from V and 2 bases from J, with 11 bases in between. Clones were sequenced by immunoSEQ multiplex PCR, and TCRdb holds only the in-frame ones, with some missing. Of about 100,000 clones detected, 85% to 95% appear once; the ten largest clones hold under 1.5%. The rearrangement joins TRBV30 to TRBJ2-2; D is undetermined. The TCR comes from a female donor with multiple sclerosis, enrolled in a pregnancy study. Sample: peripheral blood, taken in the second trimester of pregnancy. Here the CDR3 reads CASRAFNTGELFF. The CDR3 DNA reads TGTGCCTCCCGCGCCTTTAACACCGGGGAGCTGTTTTTT. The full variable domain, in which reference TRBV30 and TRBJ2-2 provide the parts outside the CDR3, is SQTIHQWPATLVQPVGSPLSLECTVEGTSNPNLYWYRQAAGRGLQLLFYSVGIGQISSEVPQNLSASRPQDRQFILSSKKLLLSDSGFYLCASRAFNTGELFFGEGSRLTVL.